This TCR beta chain was sequenced in a study of blood T cell repertoires in COVID-19. Turning to the study itself: Sites in the United States, Italy and Spain provided acute and convalescent COVID-19 samples. PBMCs, B-cell-depleted T cells, or T cells provided the cDNA or gDNA that made up the material.

As handled by the study authors: Amplification of reference gene primers was used by the study to estimate nucleated cell counts. The method was immunoSEQ multiplex PCR; TCRdb's version includes in-frame clones alone and lacks a portion of them. V, J and clone size reflect that table, while D and trimming were determined from the DNA. This sample has hundreds of thousands of clones; approximately 88% occur once, and the top ten carry 5.5% to 6.5%. The CDR3 sequence is 15 residues long. Germline loops: CDR1 LNHDA, CDR2 SQIVND (reference sequence). V was pared by 4 bases and J by 1 base, with 6 bases of the junction left unmatched.

This clonotype originated in a man aged 60 to 69 who had recovered from COVID-19. The rearrangement uses TRBV19 and TRBJ1-1; 7 positions agree with TRBD1. Source material: peripheral blood. This CDR3 reads CASSTIQGRNTEAFF. The CDR3, as DNA: TGTGCCAGTAGTACAATACAGGGGAGGAACACTGAAGCTTTCTTT.